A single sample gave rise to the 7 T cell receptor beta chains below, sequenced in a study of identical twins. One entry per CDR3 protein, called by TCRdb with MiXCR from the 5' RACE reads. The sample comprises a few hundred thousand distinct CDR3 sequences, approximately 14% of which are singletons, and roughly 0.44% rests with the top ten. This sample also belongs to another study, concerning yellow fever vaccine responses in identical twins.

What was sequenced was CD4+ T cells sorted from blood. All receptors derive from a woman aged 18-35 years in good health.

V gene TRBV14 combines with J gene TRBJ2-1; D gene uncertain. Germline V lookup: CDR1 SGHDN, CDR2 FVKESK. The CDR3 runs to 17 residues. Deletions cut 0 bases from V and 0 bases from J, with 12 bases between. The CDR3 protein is CASSQDKKLSSYNEQFF. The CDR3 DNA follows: TGTGCCAGCAGCCAAGATAAAAAATTGAGCTCCTACAATGAGCAGTTCTTC. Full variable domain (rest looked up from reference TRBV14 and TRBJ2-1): EAGVTQFPSHSVIEKGQTVTLRCDPISGHDNLYWYRRVMGKEIKFLLHFVKESKQDESGMPNNRFLAERTGGTYSTLKVQPAELEDSGVYFCASSQDKKLSSYNEQFFGPGTRLTVL.

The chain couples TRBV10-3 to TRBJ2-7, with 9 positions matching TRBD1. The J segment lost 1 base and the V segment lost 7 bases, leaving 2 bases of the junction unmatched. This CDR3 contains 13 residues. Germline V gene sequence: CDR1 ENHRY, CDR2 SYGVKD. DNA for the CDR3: TGTGCCATCAAACAGGGGGCGTCCTACGAGCAGTACGTC. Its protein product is CAIKQGASYEQYV.

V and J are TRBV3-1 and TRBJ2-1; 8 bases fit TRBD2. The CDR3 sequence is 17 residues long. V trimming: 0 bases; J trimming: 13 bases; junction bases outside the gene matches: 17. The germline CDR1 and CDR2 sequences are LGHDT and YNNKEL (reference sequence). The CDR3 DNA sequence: TGTGCCAGCAGCCAAGATCTAGCGGGCAATACCTTTCCCGTCCAGTTCTTC. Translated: CASSQDLAGNTFPVQFF.

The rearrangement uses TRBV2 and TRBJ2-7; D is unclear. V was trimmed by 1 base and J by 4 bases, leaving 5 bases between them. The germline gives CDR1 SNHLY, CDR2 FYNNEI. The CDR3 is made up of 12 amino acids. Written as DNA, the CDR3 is TGTGCCAGCAGTGAAGAAGGATACGAGCAGTACTTC. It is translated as CASSEEGYEQYF.

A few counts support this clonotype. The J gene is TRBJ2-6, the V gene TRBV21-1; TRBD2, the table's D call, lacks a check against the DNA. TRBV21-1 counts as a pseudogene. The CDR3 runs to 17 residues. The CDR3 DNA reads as TGTGCCAGCAGCCCCGGGACTAGAGGCTCTGGGGCCAACGTCCTGACTTTC. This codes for CASSPGTRGSGANVLTF.

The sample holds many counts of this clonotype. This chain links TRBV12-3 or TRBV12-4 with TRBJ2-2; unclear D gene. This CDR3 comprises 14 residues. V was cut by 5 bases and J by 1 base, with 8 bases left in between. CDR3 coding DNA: TGTGCCAGCAGTCCGACTGTGAACACCGGGGAGCTGTTTTTT. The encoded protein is CASSPTVNTGELFF.

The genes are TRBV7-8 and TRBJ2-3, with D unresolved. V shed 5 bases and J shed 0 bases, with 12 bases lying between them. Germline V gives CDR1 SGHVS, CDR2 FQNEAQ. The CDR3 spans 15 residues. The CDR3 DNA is TGTGCCAGCAGCCCCATGACCCGCAGCACAGATACGCAGTATTTT. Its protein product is CASSPMTRSTDTQYF.